Presented here are 16 T cell receptor beta chains from one specimen sequenced in a study of CD8+ T cells in alopecia areata. Alopecia areata patients gave lesional scalp punch biopsies and peripheral blood samples. The sequencing template was cDNA reverse transcribed from extracted RNA. Only in-frame clones appear in the TCRdb table, and some are missing; sequencing was by immunoSEQ multiplex PCR. The sample shows just over 5,500 clones, roughly 63% of them seen only once. This specimen consisted of skin, obtained at week 0. These receptors originate from a human donor with alopecia areata.

The rearrangement uses TRBV29-1 and TRBJ1-1; D possibly corresponds to TRBD1 (6 bases). This CDR3 contains 14 residues. V was cut by 4 bases and J by 6 bases, with 18 bases left in between. In germline, CDR1 is SQVTM, CDR2 ANQGSEA. CDR3 sequence: CSVVPQRGAAEAFF. CDR3 coding DNA: TGCAGCGTTGTCCCCCAGAGGGGGGCGGCTGAAGCTTTCTTT. Full variable domain (outside the CDR3, taken from reference TRBV29-1 and TRBJ1-1): SAVISQKPSRDICQRGTSLTIQCQVDSQVTMMFWYRQQPGQSLTLIATANQGSEATYESGFVIDKFPISRPNLTFSTLTVSNMSPEDSSIYLCSVVPQRGAAEAFFGQGTRLTVV.

The genes are TRBV7-2 and TRBJ2-1; 14 bases match TRBD2. With 8 bases clipped from V and 7 bases from J, the junction kept 13 bases outside the gene matches. This CDR3 contains 17 residues. In germline, CDR1 is SGHTA, CDR2 FQGNSA. Here the CDR3 DNA reads TGTGCCAGCGGCGCCCGACTAGCGGGGGGGCATAGGAATGAGCAGTTCTTC. Translation gives CASGARLAGGHRNEQFF. Filled out from reference TRBV7-2 and TRBJ2-1, the complete variable domain reads GAGVSQSPSNKVTEKGKDVELRCDPISGHTALYWYRQSLGQGLEFLIYFQGNSAPDKSGLPSDRFSAERTGGSVSTLTIQRTQQEDSAVYLCASGARLAGGHRNEQFFGPGTRLTVL.

The rearrangement links TRBV11-2 to TRBJ2-5; D call uncertain. The J call is in doubt because the DNA end fits TRBJ2-7 better. The CDR3 has 14 residues. Germline CDR1 SGHAT, CDR2 FQNNGV. In DNA form, the CDR3 reads TGTGCCAGCAGCCCGAATCAGTTCGGCTACGAGCAGTACTTC. Encoded protein: CASSPNQFGYEQYF.

The genes are TRBV2 and TRBJ2-5, with TRBD1 identical over 7 bases. CDR1 is SNHLY, CDR2 FYNNEI, per germline. The CDR3 sequence is 15 residues long. With V trimmed by 6 bases and J by 5 bases, 12 bases remained unmatched. The chain's CDR3 is CASRADRQGMETQYF. The DNA of the CDR3 is TGTGCCAGCAGAGCAGACCGACAGGGTATGGAGACCCAGTACTTC.

CDR3 nucleotide sequence: TGTGCCAGCAGATTCGGGCTCACCGGGGAGCTGTTTTTT. It yields the protein CASRFGLTGELFF. The rearrangement links TRBV7-4 to TRBJ2-2; D gene unclear. Germline-derived CDR1 and CDR2 are SGHVT and SQSDAQ. The CDR3 consists of 13 residues. V was clipped by 6 bases and J by 4 bases, with 9 bases between them.

V and J are TRBV19 and TRBJ2-6; tentatively, D is TRBD2 (7 bases). V was clipped by 0 bases and J by 0 bases, with 12 bases between them. This CDR3 contains 18 residues. Looked up from germline, CDR1 is LNHDA and CDR2 is SQIVND (reference sequence). The CDR3 region is CASSIDLGGASGANVLTF. The CDR3 nucleotides are TGTGCCAGTAGTATAGACCTGGGGGGGGCCTCTGGGGCCAACGTCCTGACTTTC.

The chain joins TRBV9 to TRBJ2-3; D gene ambiguous. The V gene lost 3 bases and the J gene lost 8 bases, with 22 bases spanning the gap. CDR1 is SGDLS and CDR2 is YYNGEE in the germline V gene. The CDR3 length is 16 residues. The CDR3 is CASSARLRTGPSTQYF. The CDR3, as DNA: TGTGCCAGCAGCGCTAGACTCCGGACGGGTCCGAGTACGCAGTATTTT.

J is TRBJ1-5 and V is TRBV6-6; D unresolved. Germline values: CDR1 MNHNY, CDR2 SVGAGI (reference sequence). The CDR3 totals 14 residues. V lost 0 bases and J lost 3, with 6 bases in between. CDR3 in amino acids: CASSYSSDNQPQHF. DNA of the CDR3: TGTGCCAGCAGTTACTCGAGCGACAATCAGCCCCAGCATTTT.

This clone was picked up a small number of times. The rearrangement links TRBV6-1 to TRBJ1-1; 7 bases agree with TRBD1. The CDR3 length is 12 residues. From germline, CDR1 is MNHNS and CDR2 SASEGT. V dropped 0 bases and J dropped 10; count of bases not matched to a gene: 2. The DNA of the CDR3 is TGTGCCAGCAGTGAAGCTAGGGGGCCAGCTTTCTTT. This sequence encodes CASSEARGPAFF.

The CDR3 nucleotides read TGTGCCAGCAGCAAAGCGGCCCCCCGACAGACTCTTAACTATGGCTACACCTTC. As protein: CASSKAAPRQTLNYGYTF. The chain has TRBV7-8 and TRBJ1-2; tentatively, D is TRBD1 (5 bases). CDR1 is SGHVS, CDR2 FQNEAQ, per germline. Trimming left V 5 bases short and J 1 base short, with 23 bases between. The CDR3 sequence is 18 residues long.

The chain recombines TRBV30 with TRBJ2-3; 9 nucleotides match TRBD2. The CDR3 extends over 15 amino acids. V was pared by 0 bases and J by 2 bases, with 3 bases of the junction left unmatched. Germline-derived CDR1 and CDR2 are GTSNPN and SVGIG (reference sequence). The CDR3 protein is CAWSVAGGSTDTQYF. The CDR3 region has the DNA TGTGCCTGGAGTGTAGCGGGGGGCTCCACAGATACGCAGTATTTT.

On this clone itself: One end of the junction is discordant with germline, which a read error may explain. The chain recombines TRBV7-7 with TRBJ2-5; D is possibly TRBD2 (6 bases). CDR3 size: 14 residues. In germline, CDR1 is SSHAT, CDR2 FNYEAQ (reference sequence). Here the CDR3 reads CASSPGRSPGEQYF. As DNA, the CDR3 is TGTGCTAGCAGCCCCGGACGGTCCCCGGGGGAGCAGTACTTC.

In its sample, this clone was seen a few times. The V call is TRBV4-2, the J call TRBJ2-1; 8 nucleotides line up with TRBD2. This CDR3 has 16 amino acids. Looked up from germline, CDR1 is LGHNA and CDR2 is YNFKEQ. V lost 4 bases, J lost 5 bases, and 10 bases stayed unmatched. CDR3 region: CASSPIGGGIDNEQFF. The CDR3 region has the DNA TGTGCCAGCAGCCCAATAGGCGGGGGGATTGACAATGAGCAGTTCTTC.

This clone turned up a few times. The V and J genes are TRBV5-1 and TRBJ2-3; D remains unclear. The CDR3 contains 18 residues. V lost 0 bases to trimming and J lost 1 base, with 18 bases between them. Germline V lookup: CDR1 SGHRS, CDR2 YFSETQ. For the CDR3, the DNA is TGCGCCAGCAGCTTGGCAACAGCTTGGGCCTTTGGCACAGATACGCAGTATTTT. This translates into CASSLATAWAFGTDTQYF.

There are a few counts of this clone. This chain joins TRBV10-3 and TRBJ2-6; perhaps D is TRBD1 or TRBD2 (5 bases each). Germline CDR1 and CDR2: ENHRY and SYGVKD. CDR3 length: 15 residues. Trimming took off 8 bases at V and 1 base at J, with 12 bases between the two ends. The CDR3 region has the DNA TGTGCCATCGGGACGGGTGATTCTGGGGCCAACGTCCTGACTTTC. Residues: CAIGTGDSGANVLTF.

The chain has TRBV19 and TRBJ2-3, with 15 positions matching TRBD2. This CDR3 comprises 16 residues. CDR1 is LNHDA, CDR2 SQIVND, per germline (reference sequence). Losses at the gene ends were 4 bases for V and 5 bases for J; bases not matched to a gene: 4. The DNA for the CDR3 is TGTGCCAGTAGTAGGACTAGCGGGGGGGCCGGAGATACGCAGTATTTT. This translates into CASSRTSGGAGDTQYF.